Reported below is one T cell receptor beta chain. Its specificity is not known. The record originates from a study of Ad26.COV2.S vaccination and SARS-CoV-2 variants. The study's findings and limits: Spike-specific CD8+ and CD4+ T cell responses reportedly showed substantial breadth after vaccination. Across vaccine and placebo recipients, the breadth of non-spike TCRs was similar.

Assay used: immunoSEQ multiplex PCR; TCRdb lists only in-frame clones, some missing. The sample has over 110,000 clones, 80% to 90% seen once. Germline CDR1 SEHNR, CDR2 FQNEAQ (reference sequence). The CDR3 spans 15 residues. Trimming stripped 5 bases from V and 5 bases from J, with 18 bases between. The starting material was peripheral blood, obtained after recovery from COVID-19. This TCR came from a human donor who had recovered from COVID-19. The chain joins TRBV7-9 to TRBJ2-5; possibly TRBD1 for D (5 bases). CDR3: CASSHLLGAVETQYF. In DNA form, the CDR3 reads TGTGCCAGCAGCCACCTCCTTGGGGCCGTGGAGACCCAGTACTTC.